The 22 T cell receptor beta chains given below trace back to one sample, sequenced in a study of T cell repertoires in cytomegalovirus infection. Using its own MiXCR run on the reads, TCRdb lists one record per CDR3 protein. Here the sample spans roughly 180,000 distinct CDR3 sequences, about a sixth being singletons. Sequenced material: CD8+ T cells from PBMCs. These receptors were obtained from a human donor in good health (CMV status not recorded). Some clones in this sample may be carry-over from other donors' samples.

V and J are TRBV20-1 and TRBJ2-7; a weak D match, TRBD1 (6 bases). V was trimmed by 2 bases and J by 6 bases, leaving 17 bases between them. CDR3 length equals 14 residues. CDR1 and CDR2 from the germline V gene are DFQATT and SNEGSKA (reference sequence). The CDR3 loop is CSARRYREVPEQYF. As DNA, the CDR3 is TGCAGTGCTAGACGCTACAGGGAAGTCCCCGAGCAGTACTTC.

The chain employs TRBV7-7 and TRBJ2-7; D is unresolved. V was shortened by 6 bases and J by 3 bases, with 12 bases between the two germline ends. The CDR3 extends over 13 amino acids. Germline V CDR1 and CDR2: SSHAT, FNYEAQ (reference sequence). CDR3 residues: CASSPGAVYEQYF. The CDR3 nucleotides are TGTGCCAGCAGTCCCGGTGCGGTCTACGAGCAGTACTTC. The full variable domain, its missing parts supplied by reference TRBV7-7 and TRBJ2-7, is GAGVSQSPRYKVTKRGQDVTLRCDPISSHATLYWYQQALGQGPEFLTYFNYEAQPDKSGLPSDRFSAERPEGSISTLTIQRTEQRDSAMYRCASSPGAVYEQYFGPGTRLTVT.

This clonotype was seen many times. The rearrangement uses TRBV7-8 and TRBJ2-7, with 9 bases identical to TRBD1. Trimming removed 4 bases from V and 2 bases from J; junction bases left unmatched: 6. This CDR3 has 15 amino acids. Germline CDR1 and CDR2: SGHVS and FQNEAQ. The CDR3 DNA follows: TGTGCCAGCAGCTCGAGGACAGGGGCGACCTACGAGCAGTACTTC. Residues: CASSSRTGATYEQYF.

The V call is TRBV6-2 or TRBV6-3, the J call TRBJ1-1; 10 bases match TRBD1. This CDR3 region has 18 residues. Germline loops: CDR1 MNHEY, CDR2 SVGEGT. V shed 0 bases, J shed 4 bases, and the junction held 11 bases outside the gene matches. CDR3 residues: CASSYSGRTGGDGTEAFF. The CDR3 region has the DNA TGTGCCAGCAGTTACTCGGGTCGGACAGGGGGAGATGGCACTGAAGCTTTCTTT.

This clonotype was observed many times. The V call is TRBV12-3 or TRBV12-4, the J call TRBJ1-6; a possible D gene is TRBD1 (6 bases). Between the trimmed V and J ends, which lost 5 bases and 10 bases, there was a span of 12 bases. The CDR3 consists of 13 residues. The CDR3 DNA reads TGTGCCAGCAGTACAGGGTGGAGGTCACCCCTCCACTTT. This gives the protein CASSTGWRSPLHF.

V gene TRBV4-1 combines with J gene TRBJ2-1; tentative D call: TRBD2 (5 bases). The CDR3 contains 16 residues. The germline V gene encodes CDR1 MGHRA and CDR2 YSYEKL. V dropped 2 bases and J dropped 3 bases, with 14 bases sitting between them. Here the CDR3 DNA reads TGCGCCAGCAGCCAACGGGGAGACGACCTCTACAATGAGCAGTTCTTC. It specifies CASSQRGDDLYNEQFF.

This clonotype has just a few counts. The chain employs TRBV28 and TRBJ1-2; TRBD1 matches at 7 bases. V was clipped by 5 bases and J by 4 bases; unmatched bases: 10. Germline V gene data show CDR1 as MDHEN and CDR2 as SYDVKM. The CDR3 length is 15 residues. The CDR3 reads CASSQTGTEAYGYTF. The CDR3 DNA is TGTGCCAGCAGTCAGACAGGGACGGAGGCCTATGGCTACACCTTC.

The rearrangement links TRBV7-9 to TRBJ1-2; D is ambiguous. Trimming removed 4 bases at V and 4 bases at J, with 16 bases between. CDR1 and CDR2 from the germline V gene are SEHNR and FQNEAQ (reference sequence). This CDR3 contains 15 residues. DNA for the CDR3: TGTGCCAGCAGCTCCTACCCCTTTGAAGTCTATGGCTACACCTTC. Translating it yields CASSSYPFEVYGYTF. Based on the CDR3 plus reference TRBV7-9 and TRBJ1-2, the full variable domain is DTGVSQNPRHKITKRGQNVTFRCDPISEHNRLYWYRQTLGQGPEFLTYFQNEAQLEKSRLLSDRFSAERPKGSFSTLEIQRTEQGDSAMYLCASSSYPFEVYGYTFGSGTRLTVV.

The chain links TRBV14 to TRBJ2-1; D may correspond to TRBD1 or TRBD2 (6 bases each). The CDR3 has 14 residues. Germline V CDR1 and CDR2: SGHDN, FVKESK. Trimming took 1 base from V and 7 from J, leaving 11 bases between them. CDR3: CASSQVPGANEQFF. The DNA for the CDR3 is TGTGCCAGCAGCCAAGTCCCGGGGGCGAATGAGCAGTTCTTC. Looking up the rest from reference TRBV14 and TRBJ2-1 gives the full variable domain: EAGVTQFPSHSVIEKGQTVTLRCDPISGHDNLYWYRRVMGKEIKFLLHFVKESKQDESGMPNNRFLAERTGGTYSTLKVQPAELEDSGVYFCASSQVPGANEQFFGPGTRLTVL.

This chain links TRBV10-3 with TRBJ2-3; 7 bases match TRBD1. This CDR3 has 16 residues. Germline assignment: CDR1 ENHRY and CDR2 SYGVKD. The J segment lost 0 bases and the V segment lost 6 bases, leaving 9 bases of the junction unmatched. The DNA for the CDR3 is TGTGCCATCAGCCACAGGGGAGACTCTAGCACAGATACGCAGTATTTT. It encodes CAISHRGDSSTDTQYF.

Turning to this clonotype: This could be a read error, since a much larger clone is one nucleotide away. The rearrangement links TRBV7-2 to TRBJ1-5; D unclear. Germline assignment: CDR1 SGHTA and CDR2 FQGNSA. CDR3 size: 17 residues. The chain's CDR3 is CANSLGRSVISNQPQHF. CDR3 in DNA: TGTGCCAACAGCTTAGGGAGGTCGGTTATTAGCAATCAGCCCCAGCATTTT.

This chain connects TRBV27 to TRBJ1-5; D remains unclear. Looked up from germline, CDR1 is MNHEY and CDR2 is SMNVEV (reference sequence). The CDR3 runs to 14 residues. V was trimmed by 5 bases and J by 3 bases, leaving 11 bases between them. The CDR3 DNA reads TGTGCCAGCAGTGTGGGTAGGTTCAATCAGCCCCAGCATTTT. This gives the protein CASSVGRFNQPQHF.

The chain combines TRBV29-1 with TRBJ2-5; a possible D gene is TRBD1 (6 bases). The length of the CDR3 is 13 residues. In germline, CDR1 is SQVTM, CDR2 ANQGSEA. V gave up 7 bases and J gave up 2 bases, with 14 bases separating them. The CDR3 protein is CSGYRDIQETQYF. The DNA of the CDR3 is TGCAGCGGGTACCGGGACATACAAGAGACCCAGTACTTC.

The rearrangement links TRBV6-5 to TRBJ1-1; a weak D match, TRBD1 (6 bases). V lost 5 bases to trimming and J lost 5 bases, with 18 bases between them. CDR1 MNHEY and CDR2 SVGAGI come from the germline V gene. This CDR3 contains 15 residues. CDR3 region: CASSPGTPGGTEAFF. CDR3 nucleotide sequence: TGTGCCAGCAGTCCTGGGACACCCGGGGGGACTGAAGCTTTCTTT.

This clonotype came up a few times. The CDR3 region is CASSWGTGEAFF. In DNA form, the CDR3 reads TGTGCCAGCAGCTGGGGGACAGGGGAAGCTTTCTTT. The chain is built from TRBV5-6 and TRBJ1-1, with 9 bases lining up with TRBD1. The germline gives CDR1 SGHDT, CDR2 YYEEEE. This CDR3 region has 12 residues. Unmatched junction bases numbered 2, after V lost 3 bases and J lost 8 bases.

This clonotype turned up a few times. CDR3 nucleotide sequence: TGTGCCAGCACGTACGGGGGATCTGAAGCTTTCTTT. Translating it yields CASTYGGSEAFF. The J gene is TRBJ1-1, the V gene TRBV6-2 or TRBV6-3; possibly TRBD1 for D (5 bases). Germline loops: CDR1 MNHEY, CDR2 SVGEGT. The germline V and J ends were trimmed by 7 bases and 6 bases, with 12 bases remaining between them. The CDR3 covers 12 residues.

The chain employs TRBV28 and TRBJ2-7; tentative D call: TRBD1 (5 bases). The germline V gene has CDR1 MDHEN and CDR2 SYDVKM. The V end was cut by 6 bases, the J end by 2 bases, with 14 bases between. This CDR3 is built from 14 residues. The CDR3, as DNA: TGTGCCAGCAGCCTAGGGGTGCCACCCTACGAGCAGTACTTC. Translating it yields CASSLGVPPYEQYF.

The chain recombines TRBV6-6 with TRBJ1-2, with D uncertain. The CDR3 is 11 residues long. The germline V and J ends were trimmed by 8 bases and 8 bases, with 12 bases remaining between them. Looked up from germline, CDR1 is MNHNY and CDR2 is SVGAGI (reference sequence). The CDR3 region has the DNA TGTGCCAGCGGGGAAGTTCGCGGCTACACCTTC. This translates into CASGEVRGYTF.

The CDR3 DNA sequence: TGTGCCAGCAGCTCCGACAGGGACCCAGATACGCAGTATTTT. Protein: CASSSDRDPDTQYF. The chain couples TRBV7-9 to TRBJ2-3, with 7 bases identical to TRBD1. Germline loops: CDR1 SEHNR, CDR2 FQNEAQ (reference sequence). The CDR3 covers 14 residues. Trimming took 4 bases from V and 4 from J; bases not matched to a gene: 5. The full variable domain, its missing parts supplied by reference TRBV7-9 and TRBJ2-3, is DTGVSQNPRHKITKRGQNVTFRCDPISEHNRLYWYRQTLGQGPEFLTYFQNEAQLEKSRLLSDRFSAERPKGSFSTLEIQRTEQGDSAMYLCASSSDRDPDTQYFGPGTRLTVL.

This clonotype was seen a few times. The rearrangement joins TRBV6-1 to TRBJ2-3; 9 positions agree with TRBD2. Germline V gene sequence: CDR1 MNHNS, CDR2 SASEGT. CDR3 length equals 17 residues. The ends lost 4 bases at V and 0 bases at J; junction bases unmatched: 8. CDR3 loop: CASSARPTSGSTDTQYF. The CDR3, as DNA: TGTGCCAGCAGTGCCCGACCTACTAGCGGGAGCACAGATACGCAGTATTTT.

This clonotype has ten or more counts. This chain connects TRBV6-2 or TRBV6-3 to TRBJ1-5; unclear D gene. The CDR3 length is 15 residues. V lost 3 bases, J lost 1 base, and 10 bases lay in between. CDR1 is MNHEY, CDR2 SVGEGT, per germline. The CDR3 region is CASSYEDGSNQPQHF. CDR3 nucleotide sequence: TGTGCCAGCAGTTATGAGGATGGAAGCAATCAGCCCCAGCATTTT.

This clonotype was seen at least ten times. This sequence joins TRBV7-2 and TRBJ1-1, with D possibly TRBD1 on 5 matching bases. Trimming cost V 1 base and J 0 bases, with 12 bases left between them. CDR1 SGHTA and CDR2 FQGNSA come from the germline V gene. The CDR3 is 16 amino acids. The CDR3 here is CASSLERQQLNTEAFF. CDR3 sequence (DNA): TGTGCCAGCAGCTTAGAAAGACAGCAGCTGAACACTGAAGCTTTCTTT. Drawing the rest from reference TRBV7-2 and TRBJ1-1, the complete variable domain is GAGVSQSPSNKVTEKGKDVELRCDPISGHTALYWYRQSLGQGLEFLIYFQGNSAPDKSGLPSDRFSAERTGGSVSTLTIQRTQQEDSAVYLCASSLERQQLNTEAFFGQGTRLTVV.